The entry below describes one T cell receptor (beta chain). Data came from immunoSEQ multiplex PCR; TCRdb stores just in-frame clones and leaves some out. This sample carries roughly 70,000 clones, around 85% of them seen once, and the ten largest clones take around 20%. This sample was taken from a study of blood T cell repertoires in COVID-19. Sequenced input: peripheral blood. The sequence was collected from a woman over 75 with acute or convalescent COVID-19.

The DNA of the CDR3 is TGTGCCAGCAGCTTAGATGGCGCAGGGGCTGTAGTGAGGCCCCAGCATTTT. Amino acid sequence: CASSLDGAGAVVRPQHF. The rearrangement joins TRBV7-2 to TRBJ1-5; D possibly corresponds to TRBD1 (6 bases). Germline CDR1 is SGHTA and CDR2 is FQGNSA. There are 17 residues in the CDR3. V was trimmed by 1 base and J by 9 bases, leaving 22 bases between them. The full variable domain, rest sourced from reference TRBV7-2 and TRBJ1-5, is GAGVSQSPSNKVTEKGKDVELRCDPISGHTALYWYRQSLGQGLEFLIYFQGNSAPDKSGLPSDRFSAERTGGSVSTLTIQRTQQEDSAVYLCASSLDGAGAVVRPQHFGDGTRLSIL.